This TCR beta chain derives from a study of blood T cell repertoires in COVID-19. Study background: Sites in the United States, Italy and Spain provided acute and convalescent COVID-19 samples. T cells, B-cell-depleted T cells, or PBMCs supplied cDNA or gDNA.

Trimming cost V 10 bases and J 6 bases, with 12 bases left between them. From germline, CDR1 is MDHEN and CDR2 SYDVKM. The CDR3 spans 12 residues. Per the original data handling: How many nucleated cells were present was estimated from reference gene primer amplification. The assay was immunoSEQ multiplex PCR, and TCRdb's table has in-frame clones only and misses some. V and J calls and clone size are copied from that table; D and trimming were computed from the DNA. The sample has 110,000 to 150,000 clones, approximately 86% seen once. The sequence derives from an older woman with acute or convalescent COVID-19. Sequencing was carried out using peripheral blood. The chain recombines TRBV28 with TRBJ2-2, with D possibly matching TRBD1 (5 bases). The CDR3 bases are TGTGCCACTGGGGCCCTGGCCGGGGAGCTGTTTTTT. This encodes CATGALAGELFF.